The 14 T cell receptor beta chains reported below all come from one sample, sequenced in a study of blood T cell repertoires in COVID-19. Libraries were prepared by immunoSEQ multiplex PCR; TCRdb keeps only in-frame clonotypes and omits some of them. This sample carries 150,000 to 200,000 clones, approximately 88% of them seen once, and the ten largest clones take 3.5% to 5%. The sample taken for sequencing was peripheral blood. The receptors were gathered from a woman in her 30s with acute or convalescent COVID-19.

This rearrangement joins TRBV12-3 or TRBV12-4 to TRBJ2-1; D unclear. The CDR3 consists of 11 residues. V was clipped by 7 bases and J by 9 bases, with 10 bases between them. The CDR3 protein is CASTYSGEQFF. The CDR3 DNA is TGTGCCAGCACCTATAGTGGTGAGCAGTTCTTC.

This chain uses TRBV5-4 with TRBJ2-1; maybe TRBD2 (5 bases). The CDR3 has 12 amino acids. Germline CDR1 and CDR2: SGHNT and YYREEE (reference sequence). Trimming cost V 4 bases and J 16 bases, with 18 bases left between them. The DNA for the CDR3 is TGTGCCAGCAGCGTAAGCGGCGACGGTACCTTCTTC. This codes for CASSVSGDGTFF. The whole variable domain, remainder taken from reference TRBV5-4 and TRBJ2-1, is ETGVTQSPTHLIKTRGQQVTLRCSSQSGHNTVSWYQQALGQGPQFIFQYYREEENGRGNFPPRFSGLQFPNYSSELNVNALELDDSALYLCASSVSGDGTFFGPGTRLTVL.

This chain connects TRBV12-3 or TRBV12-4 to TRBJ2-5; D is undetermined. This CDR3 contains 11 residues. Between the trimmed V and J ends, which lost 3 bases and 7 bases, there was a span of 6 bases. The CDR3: CASSFEVTQYF. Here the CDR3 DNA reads TGTGCCAGCAGTTTTGAGGTGACCCAGTACTTC.

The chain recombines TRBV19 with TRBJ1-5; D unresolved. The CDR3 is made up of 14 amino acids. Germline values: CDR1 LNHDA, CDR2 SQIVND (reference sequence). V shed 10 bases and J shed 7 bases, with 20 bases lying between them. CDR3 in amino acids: CATSGTTAVQPQHF. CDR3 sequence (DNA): TGTGCCACTTCTGGAACCACAGCGGTCCAGCCCCAGCATTTT.

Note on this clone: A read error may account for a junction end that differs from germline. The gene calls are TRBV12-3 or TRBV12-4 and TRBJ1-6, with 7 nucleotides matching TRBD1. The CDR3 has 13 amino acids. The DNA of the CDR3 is TGTGCCAGCCGGGACAGCCTTAATGCACCCCTCCACTTT. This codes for CASRDSLNAPLHF.

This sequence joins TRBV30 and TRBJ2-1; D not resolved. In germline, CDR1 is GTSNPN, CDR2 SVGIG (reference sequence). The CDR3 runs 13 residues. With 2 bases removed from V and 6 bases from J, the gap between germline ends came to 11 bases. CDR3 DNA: TGTGCCTGGAGTCTAATACCCGGCAATGAGCAGTTCTTC. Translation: CAWSLIPGNEQFF.

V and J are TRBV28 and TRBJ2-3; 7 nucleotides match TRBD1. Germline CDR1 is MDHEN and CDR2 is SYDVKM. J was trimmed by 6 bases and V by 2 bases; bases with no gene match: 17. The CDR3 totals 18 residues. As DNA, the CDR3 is TGTGCCAGCAGTTTACTTATTGACAGGGCGTCGGACTGGGATACGCAGTATTTT. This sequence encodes CASSLLIDRASDWDTQYF.

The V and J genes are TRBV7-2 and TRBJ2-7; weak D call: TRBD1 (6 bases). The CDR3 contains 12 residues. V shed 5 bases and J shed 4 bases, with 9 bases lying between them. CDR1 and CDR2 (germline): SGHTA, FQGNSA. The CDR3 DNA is TGTGCCAGCAGCAAAGGGGGATACGAGCAGTACTTC. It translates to CASSKGGYEQYF. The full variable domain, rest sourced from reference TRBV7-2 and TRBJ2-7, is GAGVSQSPSNKVTEKGKDVELRCDPISGHTALYWYRQSLGQGLEFLIYFQGNSAPDKSGLPSDRFSAERTGGSVSTLTIQRTQQEDSAVYLCASSKGGYEQYFGPGTRLTVT.

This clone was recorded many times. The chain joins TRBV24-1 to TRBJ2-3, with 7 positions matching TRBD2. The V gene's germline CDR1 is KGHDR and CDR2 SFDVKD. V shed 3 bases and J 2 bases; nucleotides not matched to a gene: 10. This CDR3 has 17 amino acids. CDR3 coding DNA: TGTGCCACCAGTGATAGAGGACTAGGAAGGTCCACAGATACGCAGTATTTT. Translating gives CATSDRGLGRSTDTQYF.

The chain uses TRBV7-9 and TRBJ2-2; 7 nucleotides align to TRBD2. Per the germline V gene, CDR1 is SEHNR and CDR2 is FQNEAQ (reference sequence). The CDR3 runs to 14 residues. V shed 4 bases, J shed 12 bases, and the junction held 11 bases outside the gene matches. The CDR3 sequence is CASSSSQEGLKLFF. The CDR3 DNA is TGTGCCAGCAGCTCCTCCCAAGAGGGACTAAAGCTGTTTTTT.

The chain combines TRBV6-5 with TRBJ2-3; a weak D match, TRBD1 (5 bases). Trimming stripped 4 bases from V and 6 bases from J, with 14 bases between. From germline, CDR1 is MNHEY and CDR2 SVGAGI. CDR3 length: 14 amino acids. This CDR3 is CASSWGRKGDTQYF. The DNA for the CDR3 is TGTGCCAGCAGTTGGGGCAGAAAAGGGGATACGCAGTATTTT.

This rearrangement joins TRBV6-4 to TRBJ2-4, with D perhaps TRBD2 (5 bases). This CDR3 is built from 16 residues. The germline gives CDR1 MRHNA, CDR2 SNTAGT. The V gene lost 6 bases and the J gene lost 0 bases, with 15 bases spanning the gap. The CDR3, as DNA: TGTGCCAGCAGGAGCCGGGATCCCAAAGCCAAAAACATTCAGTACTTC. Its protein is CASRSRDPKAKNIQYF.

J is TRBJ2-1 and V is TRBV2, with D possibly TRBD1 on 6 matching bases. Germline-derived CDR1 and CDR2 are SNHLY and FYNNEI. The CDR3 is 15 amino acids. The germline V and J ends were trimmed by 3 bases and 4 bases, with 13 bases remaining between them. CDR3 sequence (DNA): TGTGCCAGCAGTGACCAAGGGACACTATACAATGAGCAGTTCTTC. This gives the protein CASSDQGTLYNEQFF.

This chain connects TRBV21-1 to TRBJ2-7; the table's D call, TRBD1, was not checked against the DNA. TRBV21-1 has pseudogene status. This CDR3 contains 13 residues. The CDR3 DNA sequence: TGTGCCAGCGACAGAGACCTCTTCTACGAGCAGTACTTC. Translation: CASDRDLFYEQYF.